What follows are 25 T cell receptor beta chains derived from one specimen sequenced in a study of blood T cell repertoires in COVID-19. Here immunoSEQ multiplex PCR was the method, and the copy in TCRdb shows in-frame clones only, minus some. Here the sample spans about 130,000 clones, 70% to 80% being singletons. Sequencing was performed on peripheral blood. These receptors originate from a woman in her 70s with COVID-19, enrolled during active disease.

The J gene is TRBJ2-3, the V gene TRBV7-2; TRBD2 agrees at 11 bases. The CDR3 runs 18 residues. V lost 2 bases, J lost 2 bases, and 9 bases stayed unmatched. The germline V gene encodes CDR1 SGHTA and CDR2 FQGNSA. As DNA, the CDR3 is TGTGCCAGCAGCTTAATTCCCCTAGCGGGGGGATCCACAGATACGCAGTATTTT. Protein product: CASSLIPLAGGSTDTQYF.

The CDR3 loop is CASNPTGSGEQYF. In nucleotides, the CDR3 is TGTGCCAGCAACCCGACAGGGTCGGGGGAGCAGTACTTC. J is TRBJ2-7 and V is TRBV6-6; TRBD1 aligns across 7 bases. Germline assignment: CDR1 MNHNY and CDR2 SVGAGI (reference sequence). Trimming took 7 bases from V and 7 from J; bases not matched to a gene: 10. This CDR3 spans 13 amino acids.

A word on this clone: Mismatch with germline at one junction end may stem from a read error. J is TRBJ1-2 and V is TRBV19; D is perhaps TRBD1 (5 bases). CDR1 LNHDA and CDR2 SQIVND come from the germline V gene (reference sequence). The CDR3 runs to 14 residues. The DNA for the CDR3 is TGTGCCAGTAGGATAGGGCGGGACAACTATGGCTACACCTTC. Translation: CASRIGRDNYGYTF.

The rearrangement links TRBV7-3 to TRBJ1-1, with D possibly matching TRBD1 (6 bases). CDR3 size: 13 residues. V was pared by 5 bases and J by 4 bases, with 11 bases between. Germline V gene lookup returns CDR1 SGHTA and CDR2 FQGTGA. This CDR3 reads CASSNAGVTEAFF. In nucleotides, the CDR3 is TGTGCCAGCAGCAACGCAGGGGTCACTGAAGCTTTCTTT. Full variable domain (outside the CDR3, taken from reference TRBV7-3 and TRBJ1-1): GAGVSQTPSNKVTEKGKYVELRCDPISGHTALYWYRQSLGQGPEFLIYFQGTGAADDSGLPNDRFFAVRPEGSVSTLKIQRTERGDSAVYLCASSNAGVTEAFFGQGTRLTVV.

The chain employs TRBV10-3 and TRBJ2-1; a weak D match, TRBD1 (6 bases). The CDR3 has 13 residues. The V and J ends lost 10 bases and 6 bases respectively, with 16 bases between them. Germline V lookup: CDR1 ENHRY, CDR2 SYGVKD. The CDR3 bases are TGTGCCACCAACAGGGTCCCATCCAATGAGCAGTTCTTC. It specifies CATNRVPSNEQFF.

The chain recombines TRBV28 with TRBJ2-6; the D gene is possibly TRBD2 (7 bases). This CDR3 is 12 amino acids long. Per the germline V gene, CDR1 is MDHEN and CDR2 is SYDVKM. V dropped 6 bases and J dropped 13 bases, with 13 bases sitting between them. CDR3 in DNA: TGTGCCAGCAGGTCGGGGGGCCAGGTCCTGACTTTC. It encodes CASRSGGQVLTF.

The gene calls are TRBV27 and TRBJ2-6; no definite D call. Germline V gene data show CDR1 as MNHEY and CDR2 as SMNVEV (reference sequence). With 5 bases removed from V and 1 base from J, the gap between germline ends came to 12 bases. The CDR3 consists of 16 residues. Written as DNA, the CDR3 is TGTGCCAGCAGTCCCCGCGGAGTATCTGGGGCCAACGTCCTGACTTTC. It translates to CASSPRGVSGANVLTF.

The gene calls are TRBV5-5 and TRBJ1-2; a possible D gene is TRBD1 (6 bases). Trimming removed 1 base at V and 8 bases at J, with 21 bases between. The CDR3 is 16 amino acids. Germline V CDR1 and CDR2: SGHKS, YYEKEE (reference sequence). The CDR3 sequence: CASSLKGQSSSSGYTF. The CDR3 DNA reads TGTGCCAGCAGCTTGAAAGGACAGAGCTCTTCAAGCGGCTACACCTTC. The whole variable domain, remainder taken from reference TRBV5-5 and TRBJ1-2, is DAGVTQSPTHLIKTRGQQVTLRCSPISGHKSVSWYQQVLGQGPQFIFQYYEKEERGRGNFPDRFSARQFPNYSSELNVNALLLGDSALYLCASSLKGQSSSSGYTFGSGTRLTVV.

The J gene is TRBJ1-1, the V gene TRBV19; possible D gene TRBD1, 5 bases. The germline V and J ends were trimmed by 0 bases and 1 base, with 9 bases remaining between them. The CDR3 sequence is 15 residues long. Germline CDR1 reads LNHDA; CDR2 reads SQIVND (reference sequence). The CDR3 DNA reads TGTGCCAGTAGTATAGATCAGGGTTGGAACACTGAAGCTTTCTTT. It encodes CASSIDQGWNTEAFF.

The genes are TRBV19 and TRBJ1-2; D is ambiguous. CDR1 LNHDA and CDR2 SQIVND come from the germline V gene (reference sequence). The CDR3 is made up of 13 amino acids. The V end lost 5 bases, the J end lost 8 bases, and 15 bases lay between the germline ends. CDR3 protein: CASSVRREGGYTF. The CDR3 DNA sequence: TGTGCCAGTAGTGTTAGGAGGGAAGGCGGCTACACCTTC.

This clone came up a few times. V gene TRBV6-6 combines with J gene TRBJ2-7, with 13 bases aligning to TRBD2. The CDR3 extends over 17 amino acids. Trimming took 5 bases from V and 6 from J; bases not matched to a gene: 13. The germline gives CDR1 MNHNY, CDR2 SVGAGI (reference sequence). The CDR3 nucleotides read TGTGCCAGCAGTCCGACTAGCGGGGGGTCTCATGTCTCCGAGCAGTACTTC. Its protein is CASSPTSGGSHVSEQYF.

Here the CDR3 reads CAISGQGPSRGPVSGSYEQYF. In nucleotides, the CDR3 is TGTGCCATCAGTGGCCAGGGTCCGAGTAGGGGACCAGTCAGCGGGTCCTACGAGCAGTACTTC. The chain uses TRBV10-3 and TRBJ2-7, with D perhaps matching TRBD2 (6 bases). V gave up 4 bases and J gave up 1 base, with 32 bases separating them. Germline values: CDR1 ENHRY, CDR2 SYGVKD. This CDR3 has 21 amino acids.

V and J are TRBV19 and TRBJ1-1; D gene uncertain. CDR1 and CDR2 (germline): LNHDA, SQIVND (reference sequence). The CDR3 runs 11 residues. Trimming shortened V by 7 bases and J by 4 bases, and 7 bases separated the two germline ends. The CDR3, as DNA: TGTGCCAGTAAGCGGGCCACTGAAGCTTTCTTT. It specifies CASKRATEAFF.

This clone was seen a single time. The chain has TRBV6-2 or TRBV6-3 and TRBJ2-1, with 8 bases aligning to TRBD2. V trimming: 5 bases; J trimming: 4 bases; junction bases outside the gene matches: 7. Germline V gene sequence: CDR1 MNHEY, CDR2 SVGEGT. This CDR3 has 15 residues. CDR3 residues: CASSSIAGRYNEQFF. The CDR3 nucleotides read TGTGCCAGCAGTAGTATAGCGGGGAGGTACAATGAGCAGTTCTTC.

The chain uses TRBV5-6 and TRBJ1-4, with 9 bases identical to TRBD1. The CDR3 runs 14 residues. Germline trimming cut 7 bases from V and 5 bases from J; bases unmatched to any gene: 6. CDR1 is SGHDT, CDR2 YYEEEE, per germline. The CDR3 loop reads CASGTGFGNEKLFF. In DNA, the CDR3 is TGTGCCAGCGGGACAGGGTTCGGAAATGAAAAACTGTTTTTT.

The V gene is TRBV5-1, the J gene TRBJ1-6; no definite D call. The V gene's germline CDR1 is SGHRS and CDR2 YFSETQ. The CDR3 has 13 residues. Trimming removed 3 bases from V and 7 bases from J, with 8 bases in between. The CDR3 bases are TGCGCCAGCAGCTCCGCCCAGAATTCACCCCTCCACTTT. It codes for CASSSAQNSPLHF.

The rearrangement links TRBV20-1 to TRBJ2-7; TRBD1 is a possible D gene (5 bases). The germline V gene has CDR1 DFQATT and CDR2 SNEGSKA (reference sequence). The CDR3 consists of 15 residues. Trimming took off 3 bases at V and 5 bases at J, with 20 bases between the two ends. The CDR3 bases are TGCAGTGCTAGTCCGCTGCGGCAGGGTGGGCACGAGCAGTACTTC. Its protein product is CSASPLRQGGHEQYF.

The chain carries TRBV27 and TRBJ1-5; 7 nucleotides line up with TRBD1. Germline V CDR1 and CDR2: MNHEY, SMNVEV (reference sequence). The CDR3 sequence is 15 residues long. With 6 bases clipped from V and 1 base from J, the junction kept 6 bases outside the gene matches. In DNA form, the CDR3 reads TGTGCCAGCAGATTTCGACAGGGAAGCAATCAGCCCCAGCATTTT. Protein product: CASRFRQGSNQPQHF.

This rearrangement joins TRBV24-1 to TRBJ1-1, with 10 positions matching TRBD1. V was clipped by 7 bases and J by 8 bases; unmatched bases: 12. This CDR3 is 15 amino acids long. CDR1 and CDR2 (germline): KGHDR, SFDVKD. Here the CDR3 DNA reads TGTGCCACCAGGGCCCCCGGGACAGGGGTGGGAGAAGCTTTCTTT. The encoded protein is CATRAPGTGVGEAFF.

The CDR3 is CASSFYSREQYF. The CDR3 nucleotides read TGTGCCAGCAGCTTTTACTCTAGGGAGCAGTACTTC. The chain combines TRBV7-2 with TRBJ2-7; D unclear. Trimming left V 3 bases short and J 7 bases short, with 10 bases between. The CDR3 runs to 12 residues. Per the germline V gene, CDR1 is SGHTA and CDR2 is FQGNSA.

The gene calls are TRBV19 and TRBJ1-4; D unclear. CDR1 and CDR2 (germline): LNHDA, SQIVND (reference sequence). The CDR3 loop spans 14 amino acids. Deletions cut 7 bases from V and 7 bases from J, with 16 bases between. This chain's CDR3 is CASNSRGWGEKLFF. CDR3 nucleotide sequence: TGTGCCAGTAACAGCCGAGGGTGGGGTGAAAAACTGTTTTTT.

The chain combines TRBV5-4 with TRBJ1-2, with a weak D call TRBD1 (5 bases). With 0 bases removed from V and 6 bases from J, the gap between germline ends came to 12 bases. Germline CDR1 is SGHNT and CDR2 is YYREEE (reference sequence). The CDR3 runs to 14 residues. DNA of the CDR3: TGTGCCAGCAGCTTGGAGCAGGGAACGGATGGCTACACCTTC. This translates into CASSLEQGTDGYTF.

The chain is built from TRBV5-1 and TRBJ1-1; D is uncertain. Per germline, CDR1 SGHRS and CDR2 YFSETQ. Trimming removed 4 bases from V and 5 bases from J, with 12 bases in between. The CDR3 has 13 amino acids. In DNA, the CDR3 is TGCGCCAGCAGCCCGGTGACACGAACTGAAGCTTTCTTT. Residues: CASSPVTRTEAFF.

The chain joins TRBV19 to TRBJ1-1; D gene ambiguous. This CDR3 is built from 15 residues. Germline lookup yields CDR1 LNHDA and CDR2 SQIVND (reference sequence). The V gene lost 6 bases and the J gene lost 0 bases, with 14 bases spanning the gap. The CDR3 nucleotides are TGTGCCAGTAGGAGGTCGGTCACATTGAACACTGAAGCTTTCTTT. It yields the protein CASRRSVTLNTEAFF.

The CDR3 DNA sequence: TGTGCCAGCAGCAAAGAGGCGGCTGGCCGATATGGCTACACCTTC. This encodes CASSKEAAGRYGYTF. The rearrangement uses TRBV21-1 and TRBJ1-2. TRBV21-1 is reported as a pseudogene. The CDR3 is 15 amino acids.